The 6 T cell receptor beta chains listed next were all sequenced from one sample in a study of graft-versus-host responses after intestinal transplantation. Here immunoSEQ multiplex PCR was the method, and the copy in TCRdb shows in-frame clones only, minus some. Found here are 30,000 to 35,000 clones, about 80% of them singletons; the top ten hold around a fifth. Their antigens remain unidentified. The sequencing used unstimulated CD8+ T cells sorted from spleen or lymph node cells, collected before intestinal transplant. The receptors here all came from a human donor who received an intestinal transplant.

About this clone: Other DNA sequences from this sample encode an identical CDR3 as well. The J gene is TRBJ2-7, the V gene TRBV27; 8 bases align to TRBD2. The CDR3 contains 13 residues. Germline CDR1 reads MNHEY; CDR2 reads SMNVEV (reference sequence). With 4 bases clipped from V and 2 bases from J, the junction kept 1 base outside the gene matches. Here the CDR3 DNA reads TGTGCCAGCAGTTCGGGGGGGGCCTACGAGCAGTACTTC. Protein product: CASSSGGAYEQYF.

The chain has TRBV5-1 and TRBJ1-2; D is unclear. The CDR3 runs to 15 residues. Germline values: CDR1 SGHRS, CDR2 YFSETQ. V was clipped by 0 bases and J by 5 bases, with 14 bases between them. CDR3 DNA: TGCGCCAGCAGCTTGGCCGTGCCCGGTGGTTATGGCTACACCTTC. It translates to CASSLAVPGGYGYTF.

The V call is TRBV10-2, the J call TRBJ1-4; 9 positions match TRBD1. The germline gives CDR1 WSHSY, CDR2 SAAADI. The CDR3 spans 13 residues. The J segment lost 8 bases and the V segment lost 7 bases, leaving 5 bases of the junction unmatched. This chain's CDR3 is CASTGTGREKLFF. Here the CDR3 DNA reads TGCGCCAGCACCGGGACAGGGAGAGAAAAACTGTTTTTT.

The chain is built from TRBV27 and TRBJ2-7; 10 nucleotides align to TRBD1. Germline CDR1 reads MNHEY; CDR2 reads SMNVEV (reference sequence). The V and J ends lost 10 bases and 7 bases, in that order; junction bases with no gene match: 7. This CDR3 region has 12 residues. Here the CDR3 reads CATRQGAREQYF. The CDR3 DNA follows: TGTGCCACCAGACAGGGGGCGCGAGAGCAGTACTTC.

This clone was found once. The V and J genes are TRBV4-2 and TRBJ2-1, with D possibly matching TRBD1 (5 bases). CDR1 LGHNA and CDR2 YNFKEQ come from the germline V gene. The CDR3 loop spans 14 amino acids. V was shortened by 0 bases and J by 6 bases, with 9 bases between the two germline ends. CDR3 in DNA: TGTGCCAGCAGCCAAGAGGGGCAGGCCAATGAGCAGTTCTTC. It is translated as CASSQEGQANEQFF.

The chain carries TRBV28 and TRBJ1-4; D uncertain. V was trimmed by 8 bases and J by 4 bases, leaving 11 bases between them. The germline CDR1 and CDR2 sequences are MDHEN and SYDVKM. The CDR3 is 13 residues long. The CDR3 DNA follows: TGTGCCAGCCTCCGGTTCGATAATGAAAAACTGTTTTTT. Encoded protein: CASLRFDNEKLFF.